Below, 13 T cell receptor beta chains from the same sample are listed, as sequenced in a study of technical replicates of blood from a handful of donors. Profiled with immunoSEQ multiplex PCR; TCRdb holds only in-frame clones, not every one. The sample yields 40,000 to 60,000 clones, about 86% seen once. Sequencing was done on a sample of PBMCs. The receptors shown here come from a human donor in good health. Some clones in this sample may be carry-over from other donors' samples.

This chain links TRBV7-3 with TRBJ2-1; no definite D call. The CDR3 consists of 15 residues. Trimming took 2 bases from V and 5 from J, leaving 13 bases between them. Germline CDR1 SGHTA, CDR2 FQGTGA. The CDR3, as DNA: TGTGCCAGCAGCTTAGGTGCGCAGGTCGACAATGAGCAGTTCTTC. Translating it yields CASSLGAQVDNEQFF. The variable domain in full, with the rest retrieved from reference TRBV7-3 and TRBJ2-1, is GAGVSQTPSNKVTEKGKYVELRCDPISGHTALYWYRQSLGQGPEFLIYFQGTGAADDSGLPNDRFFAVRPEGSVSTLKIQRTERGDSAVYLCASSLGAQVDNEQFFGPGTRLTVL.

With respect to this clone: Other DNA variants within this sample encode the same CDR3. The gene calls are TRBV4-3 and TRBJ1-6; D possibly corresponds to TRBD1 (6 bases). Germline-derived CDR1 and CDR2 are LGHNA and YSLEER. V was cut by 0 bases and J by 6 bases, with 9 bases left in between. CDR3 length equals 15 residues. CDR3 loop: CASSQETGGNSPLHF. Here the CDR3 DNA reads TGCGCCAGCAGCCAAGAGACAGGAGGTAATTCACCCCTCCACTTT.

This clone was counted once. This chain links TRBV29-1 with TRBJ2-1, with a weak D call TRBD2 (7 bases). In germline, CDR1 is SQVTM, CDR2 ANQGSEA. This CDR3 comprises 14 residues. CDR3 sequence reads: CGSGGFGSYNEQFF. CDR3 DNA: TGCGGCTCGGGGGGCTTTGGCTCCTACAATGAGCAGTTCTTC.

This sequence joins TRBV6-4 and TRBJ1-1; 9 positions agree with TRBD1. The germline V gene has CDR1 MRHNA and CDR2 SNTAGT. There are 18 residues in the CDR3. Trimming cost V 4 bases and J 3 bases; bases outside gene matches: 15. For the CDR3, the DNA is TGTGCCAGCAGTGCCATAGGGACAGGGTTTTTTCGGGACACTGAAGCTTTCTTT. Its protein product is CASSAIGTGFFRDTEAFF.

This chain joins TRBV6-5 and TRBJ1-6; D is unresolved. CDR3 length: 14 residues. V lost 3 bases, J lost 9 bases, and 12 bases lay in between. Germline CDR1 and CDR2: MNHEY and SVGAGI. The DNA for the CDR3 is TGTGCCAGCAGTTATGCTGACCGCGGTTCACCCCTCCACTTT. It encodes CASSYADRGSPLHF.

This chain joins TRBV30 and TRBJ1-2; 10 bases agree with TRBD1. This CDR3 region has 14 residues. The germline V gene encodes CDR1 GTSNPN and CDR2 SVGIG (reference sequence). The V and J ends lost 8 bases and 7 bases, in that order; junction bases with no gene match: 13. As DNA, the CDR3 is TGTGCCGGAAGAAAGCCGGGACAGGGGAGTGGCTACACCTTC. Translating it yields CAGRKPGQGSGYTF.

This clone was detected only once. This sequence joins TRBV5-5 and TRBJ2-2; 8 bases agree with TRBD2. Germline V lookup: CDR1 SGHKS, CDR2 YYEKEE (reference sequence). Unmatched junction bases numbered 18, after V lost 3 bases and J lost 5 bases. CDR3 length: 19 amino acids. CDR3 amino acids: CASSSPPRTGGPRTGELFF. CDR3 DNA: TGTGCCAGCAGCTCCCCGCCTCGAACGGGAGGGCCGAGAACCGGGGAGCTGTTTTTT. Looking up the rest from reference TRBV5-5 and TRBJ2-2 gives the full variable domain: DAGVTQSPTHLIKTRGQQVTLRCSPISGHKSVSWYQQVLGQGPQFIFQYYEKEERGRGNFPDRFSARQFPNYSSELNVNALLLGDSALYLCASSSPPRTGGPRTGELFFGEGSRLTVL.

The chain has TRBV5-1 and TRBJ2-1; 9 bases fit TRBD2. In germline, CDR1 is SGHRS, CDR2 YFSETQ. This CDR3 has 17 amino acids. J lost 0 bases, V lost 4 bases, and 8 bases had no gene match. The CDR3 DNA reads TGCGCCAGCAGCATTCCTAGCGGGGCGAGCTCCTACAATGAGCAGTTCTTC. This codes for CASSIPSGASSYNEQFF.

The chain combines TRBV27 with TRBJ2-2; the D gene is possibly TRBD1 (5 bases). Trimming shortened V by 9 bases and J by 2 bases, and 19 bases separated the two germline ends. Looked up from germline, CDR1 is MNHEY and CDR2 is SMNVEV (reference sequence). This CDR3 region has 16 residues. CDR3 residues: CASPAAGRTNTGELFF. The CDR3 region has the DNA TGTGCCAGTCCTGCCGCAGGACGGACAAACACCGGGGAGCTGTTTTTT.

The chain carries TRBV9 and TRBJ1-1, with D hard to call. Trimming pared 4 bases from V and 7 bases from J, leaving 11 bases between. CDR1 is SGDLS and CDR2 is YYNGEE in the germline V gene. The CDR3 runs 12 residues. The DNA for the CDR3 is TGTGCCAGCAGCCCCGAGGAAGGTGAAGCTTTCTTT. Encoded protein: CASSPEEGEAFF.

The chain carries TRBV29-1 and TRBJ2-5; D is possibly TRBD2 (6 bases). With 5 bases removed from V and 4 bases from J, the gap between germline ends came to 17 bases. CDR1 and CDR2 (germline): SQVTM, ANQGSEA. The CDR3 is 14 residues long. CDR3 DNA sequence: TGCAGCGTTCCCCGGGACTCACGAGGAGAGACCCAGTACTTC. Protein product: CSVPRDSRGETQYF. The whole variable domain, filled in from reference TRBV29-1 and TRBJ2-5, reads SAVISQKPSRDICQRGTSLTIQCQVDSQVTMMFWYRQQPGQSLTLIATANQGSEATYESGFVIDKFPISRPNLTFSTLTVSNMSPEDSSIYLCSVPRDSRGETQYFGPGTRLLVL.

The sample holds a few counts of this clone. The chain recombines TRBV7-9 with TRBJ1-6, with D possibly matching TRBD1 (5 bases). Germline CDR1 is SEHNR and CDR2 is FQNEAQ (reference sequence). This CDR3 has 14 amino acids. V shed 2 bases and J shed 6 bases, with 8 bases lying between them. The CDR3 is CASSLRQPNSPLHF. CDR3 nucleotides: TGTGCCAGCAGCTTAAGACAGCCTAATTCACCCCTCCACTTT.

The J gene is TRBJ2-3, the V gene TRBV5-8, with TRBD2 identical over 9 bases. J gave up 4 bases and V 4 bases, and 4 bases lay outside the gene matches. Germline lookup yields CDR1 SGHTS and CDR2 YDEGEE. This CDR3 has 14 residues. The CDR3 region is CASSPGLAADTQYF. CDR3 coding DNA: TGTGCCAGCAGCCCGGGACTAGCAGCAGATACGCAGTATTTT.